This TCR beta chain was obtained from a study of T cell responses to AZD1222 COVID-19 vaccine. Data came from immunoSEQ multiplex PCR; TCRdb stores just in-frame clones and leaves some out. The sample has over 120,000 clones, about 90% seen once; the top ten hold more than 3%. This CDR3 has 15 amino acids. Turning to this clone: Its target is unknown.

Whole-study findings and limits: Seropositivity was recorded at baseline in only a handful of AZD1222 recipients.

The sample here was peripheral blood, taken on day 0 of AZD1222 vaccination. The clonotype comes from an adult in good health. V and J are TRBV21-1 and TRBJ2-5; TRBD1, the table's D call, lacks a check against the DNA. TRBV21-1 represents a pseudogene. CDR3 loop: CASSKGARVKETQYF. In DNA, the CDR3 is TGTGCCAGCAGCAAAGGGGCCAGGGTAAAGGAGACCCAGTACTTC.